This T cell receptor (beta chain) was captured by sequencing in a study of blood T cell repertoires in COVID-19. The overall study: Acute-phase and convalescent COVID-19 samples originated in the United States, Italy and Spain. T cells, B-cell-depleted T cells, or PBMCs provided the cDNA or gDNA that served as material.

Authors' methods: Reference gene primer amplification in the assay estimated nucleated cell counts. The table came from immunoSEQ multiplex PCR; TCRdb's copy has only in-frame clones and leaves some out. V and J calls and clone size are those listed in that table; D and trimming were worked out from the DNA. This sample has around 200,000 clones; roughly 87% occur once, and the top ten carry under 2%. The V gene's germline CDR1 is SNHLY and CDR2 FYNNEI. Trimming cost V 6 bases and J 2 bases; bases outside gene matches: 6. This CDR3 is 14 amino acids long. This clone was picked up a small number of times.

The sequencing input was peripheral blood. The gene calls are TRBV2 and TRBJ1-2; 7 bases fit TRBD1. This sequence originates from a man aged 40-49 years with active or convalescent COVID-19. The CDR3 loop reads CASSQQGINYGYTF. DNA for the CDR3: TGTGCCAGCAGCCAACAGGGGATCAACTATGGCTACACCTTC.